One sample yielded the 20 T cell receptor beta chains listed below, sequenced in a study of cytomegalovirus exposure and HLA in healthy donors. The primer mix had 60 Vbeta and 13 Jbeta primers. TCRdb's table, derived via immunoSEQ multiplex PCR, lists solely in-frame clones and lacks some. The sample includes 150,000 to 200,000 clones, roughly four fifths of them seen just once. Specimen: PBMCs. Source of these receptors: a woman aged 25-40 years in good health and CMV-seronegative.

Only a few counts were recorded for this clone. The chain recombines TRBV14 with TRBJ2-1; 7 bases map to TRBD2. CDR3 length equals 13 residues. V shed 0 bases, J shed 14 bases, and the junction held 7 bases outside the gene matches. Germline CDR1 and CDR2: SGHDN and FVKESK. The DNA of the CDR3 is TGTGCCAGCAGCCAAGATCTGGGGGGGGGAGAGTTCTTC. Amino acid sequence: CASSQDLGGGEFF.

The chain couples TRBV21-1 to TRBJ2-7; no DNA check was done on the table's D call, TRBD1. TRBV21-1 is a listed pseudogene. The CDR3 spans 16 residues. This chain's CDR3 is CASSKGGPGDEYEQYF. DNA for the CDR3: TGTGCCAGCAGCAAAGGAGGGCCAGGGGATGAATACGAGCAGTACTTC.

The chain couples TRBV11-2 to TRBJ2-3; 8 positions match TRBD1. Losses at the gene ends were 1 base for V and 6 bases for J; bases not matched to a gene: 6. This CDR3 comprises 15 residues. Germline V lookup: CDR1 SGHAT, CDR2 FQNNGV. The CDR3 DNA is TGTGCCAGCAGCTTAGTCCTAACAGGGGGGGATACGCAGTATTTT. It specifies CASSLVLTGGDTQYF.

The chain couples TRBV27 to TRBJ2-5; D not resolved. Near its end, the DNA agrees better with TRBJ2-7, so the J call may be wrong. CDR1 is MNHEY, CDR2 SMNVEV, per germline (reference sequence). This CDR3 is built from 15 residues. CDR3 in DNA: TGTGCCAGCAGTCCCGGCCTTCCCAGGTTCTACGAGCAGTACTTC. Its translation: CASSPGLPRFYEQYF.

This clone turned up a few times. The J gene is TRBJ2-7, the V gene TRBV9, with 7 bases identical to TRBD1. The CDR3 spans 15 residues. The germline gives CDR1 SGDLS, CDR2 YYNGEE. V was pared by 2 bases and J by 6 bases, with 11 bases of the junction left unmatched. CDR3: CASSVGSQGSSEQYF. The DNA for the CDR3 is TGTGCCAGCAGCGTGGGGTCACAGGGGAGCAGCGAGCAGTACTTC.

The V gene is TRBV5-4, the J gene TRBJ2-1, with 7 bases matching TRBD2. V shed 1 base, J shed 0 bases, and the junction held 10 bases outside the gene matches. This CDR3 contains 18 residues. Per germline, CDR1 SGHNT and CDR2 YYREEE (reference sequence). The CDR3: CASSLSRWGLSSYNEQFF. CDR3 nucleotide sequence: TGTGCCAGCAGCTTGAGTAGATGGGGACTAAGCTCCTACAATGAGCAGTTCTTC.

The genes are TRBV28 and TRBJ2-5, with TRBD2 matching over 8 bases. Germline V CDR1 and CDR2: MDHEN, SYDVKM. Trimming cost V 1 base and J 2 bases; bases outside gene matches: 12. This CDR3 is built from 18 residues. The CDR3 protein is CASSLSASGSPTQETQYF. The CDR3 coding sequence is TGTGCCAGCAGTTTATCCGCCAGCGGGAGCCCTACTCAAGAGACCCAGTACTTC.

The V call is TRBV13, the J call TRBJ2-5, with 7 bases fitting TRBD2. Germline-derived CDR1 and CDR2 are PRHDT and FYEKMQ (reference sequence). The CDR3 runs to 14 residues. V gave up 5 bases and J gave up 2 bases; unmatched junction bases: 5. The CDR3 region is CASSPSGEQETQYF. The CDR3 DNA is TGTGCCAGCAGCCCCAGCGGGGAGCAAGAGACCCAGTACTTC.

The rearrangement links TRBV28 to TRBJ2-1, with 8 nucleotides matching TRBD2. V lost 5 bases and J lost 4; bases outside the gene matches: 10. CDR3 length: 16 amino acids. Germline lookup yields CDR1 MDHEN and CDR2 SYDVKM. The CDR3 DNA reads TGTGCCAGCAGTCCAACGGGACTAGTCTCTTACAATGAGCAGTTCTTC. Amino acids: CASSPTGLVSYNEQFF. Based on the CDR3 plus reference TRBV28 and TRBJ2-1, the full variable domain is DVKVTQSSRYLVKRTGEKVFLECVQDMDHENMFWYRQDPGLGLRLIYFSYDVKMKEKGDIPEGYSVSREKKERFSLILESASTNQTSMYLCASSPTGLVSYNEQFFGPGTRLTVL.

V and J are TRBV7-9 and TRBJ1-2, with D perhaps TRBD1 (5 bases). Per the germline V gene, CDR1 is SEHNR and CDR2 is FQNEAQ (reference sequence). The CDR3 has 16 amino acids. The V end was cut by 7 bases, the J end by 5 bases, with 23 bases between. The CDR3 sequence is CASTQLGQEQRYGYTF. The CDR3 coding sequence is TGTGCCAGCACCCAACTCGGACAAGAGCAACGGTATGGCTACACCTTC.

The rearrangement joins TRBV5-6 to TRBJ1-1; 10 nucleotides align to TRBD1. Trimming at V came to 0 bases and at J to 6 bases, leaving 2 bases not matched to a gene. This CDR3 has 14 residues. Germline values: CDR1 SGHDT, CDR2 YYEEEE. In nucleotides, the CDR3 is TGTGCCAGCAGCTTGGTTGGACAGGGGGCTGAAGCTTTCTTT. It translates to CASSLVGQGAEAFF.

The rearrangement uses TRBV2 and TRBJ1-1; tentatively, D is TRBD1 (6 bases). V shed 6 bases and J shed 3 bases, with 11 bases lying between them. Germline V gene lookup returns CDR1 SNHLY and CDR2 FYNNEI. This CDR3 is built from 13 residues. Written as DNA, the CDR3 is TGTGCCAGCAGCGCCACAGGGTACACTGAAGCTTTCTTT. Translated: CASSATGYTEAFF.

A word on this clone: The junction and the germline gene differ at one end; a read error may be behind it. This chain joins TRBV7-9 and TRBJ1-2; no clear D. CDR3 length equals 13 residues. Germline lookup yields CDR1 SEHNR and CDR2 FQNEAQ (reference sequence). The DNA of the CDR3 is TGTTCCAGCAACTTAGACACCAACTATGGCTACACCTTC. Translating gives CSSNLDTNYGYTF.

V is TRBV7-2 and J is TRBJ2-1; 10 bases agree with TRBD2. Per germline, CDR1 SGHTA and CDR2 FQGNSA. The CDR3 sequence is 17 residues long. V trimming: 0 bases; J trimming: 2 bases; junction bases outside the gene matches: 4. The CDR3 here is CASSLASSGGAYNEQFF. The DNA of the CDR3 is TGTGCCAGCAGCTTAGCGTCTAGCGGGGGTGCCTACAATGAGCAGTTCTTC.

J is TRBJ2-1 and V is TRBV7-2; TRBD2 aligns across 10 bases. The CDR3 is 18 residues long. J was trimmed by 7 bases and V by 1 base; bases with no gene match: 13. CDR1 is SGHTA and CDR2 is FQGNSA in the germline V gene. CDR3 DNA: TGTGCCAGCAGCTTAGTCTGGTCTAGCGGGAGCTTTCGTAATGAGCAGTTCTTC. Amino acid sequence: CASSLVWSSGSFRNEQFF.

This chain connects TRBV20-1 to TRBJ2-7, with unresolved D. Trimming removed 3 bases at V and 7 bases at J, with 7 bases between. This CDR3 has 10 amino acids. CDR1 and CDR2 (germline): DFQATT, SNEGSKA (reference sequence). CDR3 protein: CSARFEEQYF. CDR3 bases: TGCAGTGCTAGGTTTGAGGAGCAGTACTTC.

The rearrangement joins TRBV4-3 to TRBJ1-2; a possible D gene is TRBD1 (6 bases). The CDR3 extends over 13 amino acids. The germline CDR1 and CDR2 sequences are LGHNA and YSLEER. Trimming pared 3 bases from V and 2 bases from J, leaving 7 bases between. The CDR3 loop reads CASSHGGNYGYTF. The CDR3 DNA is TGCGCCAGCAGCCATGGGGGCAACTATGGCTACACCTTC.

This chain uses TRBV5-6 with TRBJ1-4; TRBD1 might be the D (5 bases). This CDR3 is built from 15 residues. V was cut by 3 bases and J by 4 bases, with 13 bases left in between. Germline CDR1 is SGHDT and CDR2 is YYEEEE. DNA for the CDR3: TGTGCCAGCAGCTCGGCGGGGGGGAGTAATGAAAAACTGTTTTTT. Encoded protein: CASSSAGGSNEKLFF.

This chain uses TRBV10-3 with TRBJ2-1, with D perhaps matching TRBD2 (5 bases). V was clipped by 2 bases and J by 0 bases, with 8 bases between them. The CDR3 runs 15 residues. Germline loops: CDR1 ENHRY, CDR2 SYGVKD. Written as DNA, the CDR3 is TGTGCCATCAGTGAGGCGGGTGGCTCCTACAATGAGCAGTTCTTC. Its translation is CAISEAGGSYNEQFF.

This clone was observed a single time. The rearrangement uses TRBV15 and TRBJ2-4; D perhaps matches TRBD1 (5 bases). V was shortened by 5 bases and J by 5 bases, with 7 bases between the two germline ends. CDR3 length: 12 residues. Germline loops: CDR1 LNHNV, CDR2 YYDKDF (reference sequence). DNA of the CDR3: TGTGCCACCAGCGTCAGGGAAAACATTCAGTACTTC. It encodes CATSVRENIQYF.